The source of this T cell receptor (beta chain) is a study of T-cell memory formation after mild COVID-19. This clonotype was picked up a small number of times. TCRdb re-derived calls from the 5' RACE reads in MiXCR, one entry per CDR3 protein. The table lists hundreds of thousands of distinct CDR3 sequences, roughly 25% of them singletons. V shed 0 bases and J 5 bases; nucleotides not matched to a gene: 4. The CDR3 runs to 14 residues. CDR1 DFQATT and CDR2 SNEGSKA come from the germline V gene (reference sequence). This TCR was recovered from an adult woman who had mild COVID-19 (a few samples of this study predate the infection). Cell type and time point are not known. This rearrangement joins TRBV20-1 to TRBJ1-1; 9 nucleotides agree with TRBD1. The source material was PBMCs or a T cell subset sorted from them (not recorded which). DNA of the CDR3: TGCAGTGCTAGAGACCCCGGACAGGGGACTGAAGCTTTCTTT. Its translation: CSARDPGQGTEAFF.